The 29 T cell receptor beta chains below were found in one sample sequenced in a study of OX40 agonist ivuxolimab in advanced cancers. Produced via immunoSEQ multiplex PCR; TCRdb's table is partial and in-frame only. The sample holds about 110,000 clones, about 92% seen once. This specimen consisted of CD4+ or CD8+ T cells sorted from blood, obtained in a trial of the OX40 agonist ivuxolimab. These receptors were collected from an adult with an advanced solid tumor such as melanoma, head and neck, liver or kidney cancer.

This sequence joins TRBV11-2 and TRBJ2-7; tentatively, D is TRBD2 (6 bases). V was pared by 1 base and J by 2 bases, with 12 bases between. The CDR3 runs 15 residues. Germline V CDR1 and CDR2: SGHAT, FQNNGV. The CDR3 nucleotides are TGTGCCAGCAGCTTAGCGGGAGTCGCCCCCTACGAGCAGTACTTC. Translated, it gives CASSLAGVAPYEQYF.

The chain uses TRBV7-2 and TRBJ2-5; a possible D gene is TRBD2 (5 bases). V lost 0 bases and J 2 bases, leaving 7 bases between the germline ends. CDR1 and CDR2 from the germline V gene are SGHTA and FQGNSA. The CDR3 runs to 14 residues. Here the CDR3 DNA reads TGTGCCAGCAGCTTAGCCCGGGATCAAGAGACCCAGTACTTC. Translated: CASSLARDQETQYF.

This chain joins TRBV9 and TRBJ1-4; TRBD1 agrees at 9 bases. Germline V gene lookup returns CDR1 SGDLS and CDR2 YYNGEE. The junction had 5 bases not matched to a gene; V was cut back by 4 bases and J by 7 bases. The length of the CDR3 is 14 residues. CDR3: CASSPQGASEKLFF. The CDR3 DNA reads as TGTGCCAGCAGCCCACAGGGGGCCAGTGAAAAACTGTTTTTT.

The rearrangement joins TRBV5-6 to TRBJ1-5; TRBD1 is a possible D gene (6 bases). Germline lookup yields CDR1 SGHDT and CDR2 YYEEEE. The CDR3 extends over 16 amino acids. With 2 bases removed from V and 6 bases from J, the gap between germline ends came to 18 bases. For the CDR3, the DNA is TGTGCCAGCAGCTTTAACAGGGATGGGGTATTTCAGCCCCAGCATTTT. Residues: CASSFNRDGVFQPQHF.

The rearrangement uses TRBV19 and TRBJ1-1; D is possibly TRBD1 (5 bases). The CDR3 is made up of 18 amino acids. Germline lookup yields CDR1 LNHDA and CDR2 SQIVND (reference sequence). Trimming took off 4 bases at V and 0 bases at J, with 21 bases between the two ends. This CDR3 reads CASSTNPGRTAMNTEAFF. For the CDR3, the DNA is TGTGCCAGTAGTACCAACCCGGGACGGACGGCTATGAACACTGAAGCTTTCTTT.

The chain has TRBV10-3 and TRBJ1-3; D is undetermined. V lost 7 bases and J lost 0, with 13 bases in between. CDR3 length equals 15 residues. Germline loops: CDR1 ENHRY, CDR2 SYGVKD. As DNA, the CDR3 is TGTGCCATCAATACTGGACCGTCCTCTGGAAACACCATATATTTT. This sequence encodes CAINTGPSSGNTIYF.

This chain joins TRBV5-4 and TRBJ2-3, with 7 bases fitting TRBD1. The CDR3 runs 12 residues. The ends lost 6 bases at V and 8 bases at J; junction bases unmatched: 6. CDR1 and CDR2 from the germline V gene are SGHNT and YYREEE (reference sequence). CDR3: CASTWAGGTQYF. CDR3 nucleotide sequence: TGTGCCAGCACCTGGGCAGGGGGTACGCAGTATTTT.

This sequence joins TRBV7-3 and TRBJ2-1; 9 positions agree with TRBD2. Unmatched junction bases numbered 1, after V lost 2 bases and J lost 5 bases. In germline, CDR1 is SGHTA, CDR2 FQGTGA. The length of the CDR3 is 14 residues. This chain's CDR3 is CASSLLAGNNEQFF. The CDR3 nucleotides are TGTGCCAGCAGCTTACTAGCGGGAAACAATGAGCAGTTCTTC.

The chain links TRBV9 to TRBJ1-1; D is unclear. The V gene's germline CDR1 is SGDLS and CDR2 YYNGEE. V dropped 4 bases and J dropped 1 base, with 5 bases sitting between them. The CDR3 extends over 12 amino acids. CDR3 sequence reads: CASSSPNTEAFF. CDR3 in DNA: TGTGCCAGCAGCTCCCCGAACACTGAAGCTTTCTTT.

The rearrangement joins TRBV7-9 to TRBJ2-2, with D possibly TRBD2 on 5 matching bases. The CDR3 spans 15 residues. Per germline, CDR1 SEHNR and CDR2 FQNEAQ (reference sequence). Deletions cut 2 bases from V and 0 bases from J, with 7 bases between. CDR3 sequence (DNA): TGTGCCAGCAGCTTACTAGCAACGAACACCGGGGAGCTGTTTTTT. Protein sequence: CASSLLATNTGELFF. Filled out from reference TRBV7-9 and TRBJ2-2, the complete variable domain reads DTGVSQNPRHKITKRGQNVTFRCDPISEHNRLYWYRQTLGQGPEFLTYFQNEAQLEKSRLLSDRFSAERPKGSFSTLEIQRTEQGDSAMYLCASSLLATNTGELFFGEGSRLTVL.

V gene TRBV28 combines with J gene TRBJ1-4; a possible D gene is TRBD1 (6 bases). This CDR3 has 16 amino acids. V was shortened by 7 bases and J by 3 bases, with 18 bases between the two germline ends. Germline values: CDR1 MDHEN, CDR2 SYDVKM. This chain's CDR3 is CASNLQGVSSNEKLFF. For the CDR3, the DNA is TGTGCCAGCAACTTACAGGGAGTATCTTCTAATGAAAAACTGTTTTTT.

The chain recombines TRBV29-1 with TRBJ1-5; the D is unclear. CDR1 is SQVTM and CDR2 is ANQGSEA in the germline V gene. The CDR3 is 13 amino acids. V lost 1 base and J 3 bases, leaving 7 bases between the germline ends. The CDR3 DNA reads TGCAGCGTTGAAGGCGGATACAATCAGCCCCAGCATTTT. Protein: CSVEGGYNQPQHF.

V gene TRBV7-9 combines with J gene TRBJ2-7; the D gene is possibly TRBD1 (6 bases). Trimming took off 5 bases at V and 4 bases at J, with 15 bases between the two ends. Germline V gene lookup returns CDR1 SEHNR and CDR2 FQNEAQ (reference sequence). The CDR3 loop spans 14 amino acids. The CDR3 region is CASSTSSGVYEQYF. The CDR3 region has the DNA TGTGCCAGCAGCACGAGCTCAGGGGTTTACGAGCAGTACTTC. Together with reference TRBV7-9 and TRBJ2-7, the CDR3 gives the full variable domain: DTGVSQNPRHKITKRGQNVTFRCDPISEHNRLYWYRQTLGQGPEFLTYFQNEAQLEKSRLLSDRFSAERPKGSFSTLEIQRTEQGDSAMYLCASSTSSGVYEQYFGPGTRLTVT.

The gene calls are TRBV5-1 and TRBJ2-2; 7 bases fit TRBD1. Looked up from germline, CDR1 is SGHRS and CDR2 is YFSETQ. The V gene end was trimmed by 3 bases and the J gene end by 6 bases; junction bases not matched to a gene: 8. This CDR3 region has 15 residues. The CDR3 reads CASSWGQSPPGELFF. As DNA, the CDR3 is TGCGCCAGCAGCTGGGGACAGTCCCCCCCCGGGGAGCTGTTTTTT.

This chain joins TRBV9 and TRBJ2-1; D gene unclear. Deletions cut 2 bases from V and 0 bases from J, with 6 bases between. CDR3 length equals 14 residues. Germline V lookup: CDR1 SGDLS, CDR2 YYNGEE. The DNA for the CDR3 is TGTGCCAGCAGCGTCCGGAGCTCCTACAATGAGCAGTTCTTC. Encoded protein: CASSVRSSYNEQFF.

This chain joins TRBV29-1 and TRBJ2-7, with 7 bases identical to TRBD1. Germline V gives CDR1 SQVTM, CDR2 ANQGSEA. The CDR3 is 12 residues long. V lost 6 bases to trimming and J lost 3 bases; unmatched junction nucleotides: 5. The CDR3 coding sequence is TGCAGCGTCTTGGGACAGTTCTACGAGCAGTACTTC. Its protein product is CSVLGQFYEQYF.

The chain couples TRBV6-1 to TRBJ1-2; D unclear. CDR3 length: 14 amino acids. Germline V gene lookup returns CDR1 MNHNS and CDR2 SASEGT. V gave up 3 bases and J gave up 4 bases, with 12 bases separating them. CDR3 residues: CASSDGPGVYGYTF. CDR3 DNA sequence: TGTGCCAGCAGTGACGGCCCCGGGGTCTATGGCTACACCTTC.

This clone was seen a handful of times. J is TRBJ1-2 and V is TRBV5-4, with TRBD1 as a possible D gene (5 bases). The CDR3 spans 13 residues. The germline V and J ends were trimmed by 4 bases and 8 bases, with 15 bases remaining between them. Germline V lookup: CDR1 SGHNT, CDR2 YYREEE (reference sequence). In DNA form, the CDR3 reads TGTGCCAGCAGCAGGGGAGGGGTTAAGGGCTACACCTTC. Protein sequence: CASSRGGVKGYTF.

This clone was counted once. The chain has TRBV4-2 and TRBJ2-1; D may be TRBD1 (5 bases). This CDR3 region has 16 residues. From germline, CDR1 is LGHNA and CDR2 YNFKEQ. V was trimmed by 0 bases and J by 3 bases, leaving 12 bases between them. CDR3 sequence: CASSQDPDTIYNEQFF. CDR3 DNA sequence: TGTGCCAGCAGCCAAGACCCGGACACTATCTACAATGAGCAGTTCTTC.

The chain uses TRBV6-1 and TRBJ1-4; possible D gene TRBD1, 6 bases. The CDR3 is 17 residues long. The germline CDR1 and CDR2 sequences are MNHNS and SASEGT. V lost 2 bases and J 7 bases, leaving 20 bases between the germline ends. As DNA, the CDR3 is TGTGCCAGCAGTGAAAGAGGGTTGAACAGGGTTAGTGAAAAACTGTTTTTT. Its protein is CASSERGLNRVSEKLFF.

The CDR3 reads CASPSSNQPQHF. The CDR3 DNA reads as TGTGCCAGCCCAAGTAGCAATCAGCCCCAGCATTTT. The rearrangement uses TRBV6-1 and TRBJ1-5, with D uncertain. There are 12 residues in the CDR3. V was shortened by 8 bases and J by 0 bases, with 5 bases between the two germline ends. Per the germline V gene, CDR1 is MNHNS and CDR2 is SASEGT.

The rearrangement links TRBV5-1 to TRBJ2-3; 7 bases align to TRBD1. This CDR3 has 19 residues. The J segment lost 0 bases and the V segment lost 1 base, leaving 14 bases of the junction unmatched. Germline V CDR1 and CDR2: SGHRS, YFSETQ. The CDR3 region has the DNA TGCGCCAGCAGCTTGATCCGAGGGGGCGAACACTCTAGCACAGATACGCAGTATTTT. Its translation is CASSLIRGGEHSSTDTQYF.

The rearrangement uses TRBV30 and TRBJ2-7; weak D call: TRBD2 (5 bases). The germline V and J ends were trimmed by 3 bases and 12 bases, with 18 bases remaining between them. From germline, CDR1 is GTSNPN and CDR2 SVGIG (reference sequence). The CDR3 runs to 12 residues. CDR3 sequence (DNA): TGTGCCTGGAGCGCGGAAGGGCGGGTTCGGTACTTC. Translating it yields CAWSAEGRVRYF. Together with reference TRBV30 and TRBJ2-7, the CDR3 gives the full variable domain: SQTIHQWPATLVQPVGSPLSLECTVEGTSNPNLYWYRQAAGRGLQLLFYSVGIGQISSEVPQNLSASRPQDRQFILSSKKLLLSDSGFYLCAWSAEGRVRYFGPGTRLTVT.

This chain connects TRBV5-1 to TRBJ2-1, with D unclear. CDR1 is SGHRS, CDR2 YFSETQ, per germline. The CDR3 runs to 13 residues. V lost 2 bases and J 4 bases, leaving 7 bases between the germline ends. The CDR3 loop reads CASSLAKYNEQFF. In DNA form, the CDR3 reads TGCGCCAGCAGCTTAGCCAAATACAATGAGCAGTTCTTC.

The chain recombines TRBV5-6 with TRBJ1-1; D is ambiguous. The germline V gene encodes CDR1 SGHDT and CDR2 YYEEEE. Trimming shortened V by 0 bases and J by 3 bases, and 9 bases separated the two germline ends. The CDR3 is 14 amino acids. The CDR3 sequence: CASSLVGGDTEAFF. The DNA of the CDR3 is TGTGCCAGCAGCTTGGTTGGCGGGGACACTGAAGCTTTCTTT.

This clone occurred once. The CDR3 loop reads CASTSGGLVGTEAFF. The DNA for the CDR3 is TGTGCCAGCACCTCGGGGGGGCTAGTAGGAACTGAAGCTTTCTTT. This sequence joins TRBV6-6 and TRBJ1-1; possible D gene TRBD1, 6 bases. Trimming took 7 bases from V and 5 from J, leaving 20 bases between them. CDR3 length: 15 amino acids. Germline CDR1 MNHNY, CDR2 SVGAGI (reference sequence).

The chain combines TRBV5-4 with TRBJ1-5; possible D gene TRBD1, 5 bases. The germline gives CDR1 SGHNT, CDR2 YYREEE (reference sequence). The V end lost 4 bases, the J end lost 1 base, and 15 bases lay between the germline ends. The CDR3 covers 16 residues. The CDR3 nucleotides read TGTGCCAGCAGCCCTGGGGGGTCGGGGAGCAATCAGCCCCAGCATTTT. Its protein product is CASSPGGSGSNQPQHF.

The genes are TRBV7-6 and TRBJ2-1; a possible D gene is TRBD2 (6 bases). With 1 base removed from V and 6 bases from J, the gap between germline ends came to 16 bases. Germline CDR1 is SGHVS and CDR2 is FNYEAQ. CDR3 length: 16 residues. The CDR3 sequence: CASSLVAGLGVNEQFF. The CDR3, as DNA: TGTGCCAGCAGCTTAGTCGCGGGGTTGGGGGTCAATGAGCAGTTCTTC.

This clone was seen only a few times. This rearrangement joins TRBV7-9 to TRBJ1-2; unclear D gene. Trimming took 0 bases from V and 7 from J, leaving 9 bases between them. Germline V gene lookup returns CDR1 SEHNR and CDR2 FQNEAQ (reference sequence). This CDR3 is built from 13 residues. CDR3 DNA: TGTGCCAGCAGCTTAGCGTGGGAGGGTGGCTACACCTTC. It yields the protein CASSLAWEGGYTF. The whole variable domain, filled in from reference TRBV7-9 and TRBJ1-2, reads DTGVSQNPRHKITKRGQNVTFRCDPISEHNRLYWYRQTLGQGPEFLTYFQNEAQLEKSRLLSDRFSAERPKGSFSTLEIQRTEQGDSAMYLCASSLAWEGGYTFGSGTRLTVV.